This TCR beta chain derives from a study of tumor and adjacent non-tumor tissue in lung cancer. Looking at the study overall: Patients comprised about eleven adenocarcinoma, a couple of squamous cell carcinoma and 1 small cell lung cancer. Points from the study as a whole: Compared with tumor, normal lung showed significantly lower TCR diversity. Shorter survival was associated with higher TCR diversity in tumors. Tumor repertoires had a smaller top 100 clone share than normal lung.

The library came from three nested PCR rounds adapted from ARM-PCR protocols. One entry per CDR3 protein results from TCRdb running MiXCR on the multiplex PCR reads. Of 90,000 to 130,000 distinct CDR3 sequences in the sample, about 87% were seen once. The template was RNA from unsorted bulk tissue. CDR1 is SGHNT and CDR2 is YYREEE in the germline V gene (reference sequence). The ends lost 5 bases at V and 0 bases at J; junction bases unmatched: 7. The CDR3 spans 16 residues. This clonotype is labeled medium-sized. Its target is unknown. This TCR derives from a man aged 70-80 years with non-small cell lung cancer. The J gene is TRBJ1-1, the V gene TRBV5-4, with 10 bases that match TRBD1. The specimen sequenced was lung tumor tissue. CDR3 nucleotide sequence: TGTGCCAGCAGGCCGACAGGGGGCAGGATGAACACTGAAGCTTTCTTT. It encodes CASRPTGGRMNTEAFF.